The 27 T cell receptor beta chains reported below all come from one sample, sequenced in a study of shared clonotypes between healthy human individuals. TCRdb keeps only in-frame clones here, not all; method: immunoSEQ multiplex PCR. The sample has under 2,000,000 clones, 85% to 95% seen once. Cells designated naive CD8 were CD45RO-negative and were positively selected for CCR7, with terminally differentiated effector memory CD45RA+ cells excluded. Source material: naive CD8+ T cells sorted from blood. These receptors were obtained from a man aged 18 to 30 in good health.

The chain employs TRBV4-3 and TRBJ2-3; 7 positions agree with TRBD1. Trimming removed 2 bases from V and 4 bases from J; junction bases left unmatched: 3. The germline V gene encodes CDR1 LGHNA and CDR2 YSLEER. CDR3 length: 14 amino acids. The CDR3 nucleotides read TGCGCCAGCAGCCAACGACAGGGTCCAGATACGCAGTATTTT. Translated, it gives CASSQRQGPDTQYF.

This chain connects TRBV5-6 to TRBJ2-7; D remains unclear. CDR1 is SGHDT, CDR2 YYEEEE, per germline. This CDR3 contains 13 residues. V gave up 2 bases and J gave up 5 bases, with 11 bases separating them. CDR3 in DNA: TGTGCCAGCAGCTTCTTAAACCTCCACGAGCAGTACTTC. Residues: CASSFLNLHEQYF.

V is TRBV27 and J is TRBJ2-7; 9 nucleotides agree with TRBD2. The germline V gene has CDR1 MNHEY and CDR2 SMNVEV (reference sequence). This CDR3 is built from 16 residues. Unmatched junction bases numbered 8, after V lost 5 bases and J lost 0 bases. The CDR3 nucleotides are TGTGCCAGCAGTCCGCTAGCGGGGTCCGGCTCCTACGAGCAGTACTTC. The encoded protein is CASSPLAGSGSYEQYF.

The V and J genes are TRBV7-8 and TRBJ1-2; 11 bases agree with TRBD1. CDR3 length: 17 amino acids. Looked up from germline, CDR1 is SGHVS and CDR2 is FQNEAQ. V lost 5 bases, J lost 6 bases, and 14 bases stayed unmatched. The CDR3 protein is CASSLNRDRGSVDGYTF. As DNA, the CDR3 is TGTGCCAGCAGCCTAAACCGGGACAGGGGGTCCGTTGATGGCTACACCTTC.

The gene calls are TRBV7-9 and TRBJ1-1; TRBD1 might be the D (5 bases). Germline CDR1 SEHNR, CDR2 FQNEAQ (reference sequence). CDR3 size: 14 residues. Trimming left V 5 bases short and J 0 bases short, with 10 bases between. In DNA, the CDR3 is TGTGCCAGCAGCCAGGACATAATGAACACTGAAGCTTTCTTT. This sequence encodes CASSQDIMNTEAFF.

The genes are TRBV23-1 and TRBJ1-2, with D possibly TRBD1 on 6 matching bases. Being an ORF, TRBV23-1 has a function that is uncertain. The CDR3 covers 17 residues. Trimming stripped 2 bases from V and 8 bases from J, with 24 bases between. The CDR3 reads CASSQEAMGGALFGYTF. As DNA, the CDR3 is TGCGCCAGCAGTCAAGAGGCAATGGGGGGCGCCCTGTTCGGCTACACCTTC.

This chain joins TRBV7-9 and TRBJ1-2, with a tentative D call TRBD1 (6 bases). Germline CDR1 reads SEHNR; CDR2 reads FQNEAQ (reference sequence). V was shortened by 6 bases and J by 2 bases, with 16 bases between the two germline ends. This CDR3 spans 15 amino acids. CDR3 protein: CASSPKTGPNYGYTF. The CDR3 DNA follows: TGTGCCAGCAGTCCGAAAACAGGGCCGAACTATGGCTACACCTTC.

This chain connects TRBV4-1 to TRBJ2-5, with 8 bases aligning to TRBD1. Germline-derived CDR1 and CDR2 are MGHRA and YSYEKL. The length of the CDR3 is 15 residues. Germline trimming cut 1 base from V and 4 bases from J; bases unmatched to any gene: 5. CDR3 nucleotide sequence: TGCGCCAGCAGCCAAGTTCCAGGGGGCAGAGAGACCCAGTACTTC. Amino acids: CASSQVPGGRETQYF.

The rearrangement joins TRBV7-9 to TRBJ2-7; 10 nucleotides line up with TRBD2. The V and J ends lost 5 bases and 7 bases, in that order; junction bases with no gene match: 11. Germline V gene lookup returns CDR1 SEHNR and CDR2 FQNEAQ (reference sequence). The CDR3 runs 15 residues. CDR3 nucleotides: TGTGCCAGCAGCGAAGGAGCGGGAGGGCCGTTTGAGCAGTACTTC. Translation: CASSEGAGGPFEQYF.

The chain joins TRBV6-6 to TRBJ2-1; D gene ambiguous. Germline CDR1 and CDR2: MNHNY and SVGAGI (reference sequence). V was trimmed by 6 bases and J by 3 bases, leaving 6 bases between them. The CDR3 runs 12 residues. CDR3 loop: CASRIGYNEQFF. CDR3 bases: TGTGCCAGCAGGATAGGCTACAATGAGCAGTTCTTC.

This clone occurred once. V is TRBV5-5 and J is TRBJ2-7, with D possibly matching TRBD1 (7 bases). Trimming cost V 1 base and J 3 bases, with 14 bases left between them. Germline CDR1 and CDR2: SGHKS and YYEKEE (reference sequence). The CDR3 extends over 15 amino acids. The CDR3 DNA follows: TGTGCCAGCAGCTTGCAGTGGCAGGGGGGCTACGAGCAGTACTTC. It translates to CASSLQWQGGYEQYF.

V usage is TRBV30 and J usage is TRBJ2-2; D is possibly TRBD2 (6 bases). V was trimmed by 0 bases and J by 5 bases, leaving 10 bases between them. The CDR3 has 14 residues. Per the germline V gene, CDR1 is GTSNPN and CDR2 is SVGIG (reference sequence). CDR3 protein: CAWSVGAGTGELFF. For the CDR3, the DNA is TGTGCCTGGAGTGTAGGGGCGGGAACCGGGGAGCTGTTTTTT.

The V call is TRBV21-1, the J call TRBJ1-6; the D call TRBD1 from the table was never checked on the DNA. TRBV21-1 is reported as a pseudogene. The CDR3 sequence is 17 residues long. CDR3 loop: CASSEIGSPGQGASVPF. DNA for the CDR3: TGTGCCAGCAGCGAAATAGGGTCCCCGGGACAGGGGGCCTCGGTCCCCTTT.

The chain links TRBV9 to TRBJ1-2; D may be TRBD1 (5 bases). Trimming left V 4 bases short and J 3 bases short, with 10 bases between. Germline loops: CDR1 SGDLS, CDR2 YYNGEE. This CDR3 has 13 amino acids. CDR3 coding DNA: TGTGCCAGCAGCCCAGTGGGGGACTATGGCTACACCTTC. It codes for CASSPVGDYGYTF.

CDR3 in DNA: TGTGCCAGCAGCCTTTTCGGGGGCTACGAGCAGTACTTC. Translated: CASSLFGGYEQYF. The genes are TRBV14 and TRBJ2-7, with a possible D match to TRBD2 (6 bases). The length of the CDR3 is 13 residues. V was trimmed by 4 bases and J by 3 bases, leaving 10 bases between them. CDR1 and CDR2 from the germline V gene are SGHDN and FVKESK.

Here the CDR3 reads CAWNRAGGLNEQFF. The DNA for the CDR3 is TGTGCCTGGAACCGGGCGGGAGGACTCAATGAGCAGTTCTTC. The chain combines TRBV30 with TRBJ2-1, with 8 bases aligning to TRBD2. After removal of 4 bases from V and 6 bases from J, the junction contained 8 bases not matched to a gene. CDR1 GTSNPN and CDR2 SVGIG come from the germline V gene (reference sequence). This CDR3 region has 14 residues.

This sequence joins TRBV4-1 and TRBJ1-1; no reliable D call. CDR1 and CDR2 from the germline V gene are MGHRA and YSYEKL. The CDR3 has 16 residues. Trimming took 1 base from V and 3 from J, leaving 15 bases between them. The CDR3 reads CASSQVGVRLDTEAFF. DNA of the CDR3: TGCGCCAGCAGCCAAGTCGGGGTTCGACTTGACACTGAAGCTTTCTTT.

Comments on this clone: The same CDR3 is also encoded by other DNA sequences in this sample. V and J are TRBV7-9 and TRBJ2-7; the D is unclear. Trimming pared 1 base from V and 7 bases from J, leaving 5 bases between. Germline values: CDR1 SEHNR, CDR2 FQNEAQ (reference sequence). The CDR3 covers 11 residues. The DNA of the CDR3 is TGTGCCAGCAGCTTAGGGGTGGAGCAGTACTTC. Its translation is CASSLGVEQYF.

The gene calls are TRBV5-6 and TRBJ2-3; D is ambiguous. Trimming left V 1 base short and J 2 bases short, with 2 bases between. The CDR3 has 12 amino acids. CDR1 is SGHDT and CDR2 is YYEEEE in the germline V gene. CDR3 coding DNA: TGTGCCAGCAGCTTGAACACAGATACGCAGTATTTT. Translating it yields CASSLNTDTQYF. Together with reference TRBV5-6 and TRBJ2-3, the CDR3 gives the full variable domain: DAGVTQSPTHLIKTRGQQVTLRCSPKSGHDTVSWYQQALGQGPQFIFQYYEEEERQRGNFPDRFSGHQFPNYSSELNVNALLLGDSALYLCASSLNTDTQYFGPGTRLTVL.

The chain couples TRBV27 to TRBJ1-6; TRBD1 might be the D (5 bases). Germline values: CDR1 MNHEY, CDR2 SMNVEV (reference sequence). Trimming took 3 bases from V and 7 from J, leaving 7 bases between them. This CDR3 contains 13 residues. The CDR3 sequence is CASSFPGNSPLHF. Here the CDR3 DNA reads TGTGCCAGCAGTTTTCCAGGGAATTCACCCCTCCACTTT.

V gene TRBV7-8 combines with J gene TRBJ1-5, with D maybe TRBD1 (5 bases). From germline, CDR1 is SGHVS and CDR2 FQNEAQ. The CDR3 runs 17 residues. V was trimmed by 5 bases and J by 2 bases, leaving 19 bases between them. The CDR3 loop reads CASSPLEWAGGNQPQHF. The CDR3 DNA reads TGTGCCAGCAGCCCCCTGGAGTGGGCGGGGGGCAATCAGCCCCAGCATTTT. Looking up the rest from reference TRBV7-8 and TRBJ1-5 gives the full variable domain: GAGVSQSPRYKVAKRGQDVALRCDPISGHVSLFWYQQALGQGPEFLTYFQNEAQLDKSGLPSDRFFAERPEGSVSTLKIQRTQQEDSAVYLCASSPLEWAGGNQPQHFGDGTRLSIL.

The chain joins TRBV19 to TRBJ1-1; D gene uncertain. Trimming cost V 7 bases and J 4 bases, with 7 bases left between them. Germline loops: CDR1 LNHDA, CDR2 SQIVND (reference sequence). The CDR3 is made up of 11 amino acids. The CDR3 DNA follows: TGTGCCAGTAACGGCCTCACTGAAGCTTTCTTT. Translation: CASNGLTEAFF. The full variable domain, completed using reference TRBV19 and TRBJ1-1, is DGGITQSPKYLFRKEGQNVTLSCEQNLNHDAMYWYRQDPGQGLRLIYYSQIVNDFQKGDIAEGYSVSREKKESFPLTVTSAQKNPTAFYLCASNGLTEAFFGQGTRLTVV.

On this clone: The same CDR3 can be traced to other DNA sequences in this sample. The chain employs TRBV6-5 and TRBJ2-5; either TRBD1 or TRBD2 may fit D (5 bases each). This CDR3 contains 13 residues. V gave up 2 bases and J gave up 3 bases, with 7 bases separating them. The germline V gene encodes CDR1 MNHEY and CDR2 SVGAGI. CDR3 in DNA: TGTGCCAGCAGTTACGGGACCGAAGAGACCCAGTACTTC. It specifies CASSYGTEETQYF.

In nucleotides, the CDR3 is TGTGCCAGCAGCTCCAGGGGGAGCCACGAGCAGTACTTC. Translating gives CASSSRGSHEQYF. The chain links TRBV7-6 to TRBJ2-7, with TRBD1 matching 7 bases. The CDR3 is 13 amino acids. In germline, CDR1 is SGHVS, CDR2 FNYEAQ. Trimming cost V 4 bases and J 5 bases; bases outside gene matches: 5.

The rearrangement links TRBV6-6 to TRBJ2-7; possible D gene TRBD2, 5 bases. This CDR3 spans 13 amino acids. CDR1 and CDR2 (germline): MNHNY, SVGAGI (reference sequence). V shed 2 bases and J shed 3 bases, with 8 bases lying between them. The CDR3 bases are TGTGCCAGCAGTTACCTCGGGATCTACGAGCAGTACTTC. As protein: CASSYLGIYEQYF.

The chain recombines TRBV19 with TRBJ1-1; 7 bases align to TRBD1. The V gene end was trimmed by 7 bases and the J gene end by 0 bases; junction bases not matched to a gene: 5. The CDR3 loop spans 14 amino acids. Germline loops: CDR1 LNHDA, CDR2 SQIVND (reference sequence). The CDR3 sequence is CASMGTEMNTEAFF. The CDR3 nucleotides are TGTGCCAGTATGGGGACAGAAATGAACACTGAAGCTTTCTTT. Supplemented by reference TRBV19 and TRBJ1-1, the full variable domain reads DGGITQSPKYLFRKEGQNVTLSCEQNLNHDAMYWYRQDPGQGLRLIYYSQIVNDFQKGDIAEGYSVSREKKESFPLTVTSAQKNPTAFYLCASMGTEMNTEAFFGQGTRLTVV.

The rearrangement joins TRBV11-2 to TRBJ1-1; D is uncertain. Looked up from germline, CDR1 is SGHAT and CDR2 is FQNNGV. The CDR3 runs to 14 residues. Between the trimmed V and J ends, which lost 0 bases and 5 bases, there was a span of 10 bases. The CDR3 reads CASSLDVSGTEAFF. CDR3 DNA sequence: TGTGCCAGCAGCTTAGATGTTTCCGGGACTGAAGCTTTCTTT.